Sequencing of this T cell receptor beta chain was carried out in a study of blood T cell repertoires in COVID-19. On the study more broadly: Samples taken during acute and convalescent COVID-19 were collected in the United States, Italy and Spain.

The authors' processing: Estimates of nucleated cell counts were drawn from the amplification of reference gene primers. The method was immunoSEQ multiplex PCR; TCRdb's version includes in-frame clones alone and lacks a portion of them. Clonal size and the V and J genes are those of that table, whereas D and trimming came from the DNA. The repertoire includes tens of thousands of clones, 75% to 85% of them detected once, and roughly an eighth sits in the top ten. Germline V CDR1 and CDR2: LGHDT, YNNKEL (reference sequence). CDR3 length equals 14 residues. Details on this clone: Sequence at one end of the junction differs from germline and may be a read error.

The sample comprised peripheral blood. The chain is built from TRBV3-1 (or the pseudogene TRBV3-2) and TRBJ1-2; 11 nucleotides match TRBD1. This TCR derives from a human donor in a cohort sampled during active COVID-19. DNA of the CDR3: TGTGCCAGCAGCCAGCAAGGGACAGGGGGAAATTTAGCCTTC. Residues: CASSQQGTGGNLAF.